This is a list of T cell receptor beta chains from one sample in a study of cytomegalovirus exposure and HLA in healthy donors. The repertoire was sequenced with immunoSEQ multiplex PCR; TCRdb's copy has only in-frame clones and lacks some. The sample includes some 120,000 clones, 60% to 80% of them seen just once. The sample was PBMCs. Source of these receptors: a man in his fifties in good health and CMV-seronegative. Each CDR3 is given with its conserved first and last residue. Fields, in order: J gene, V gene, clone size, D gene, CDR3 DNA, CDR3 protein. The D gene is left open where the match is weak. Only some rows state a clone size, as once, few, many or a class for expanded clones.

J: TRBJ1-5; V: TRBV19; size: NA; D: TRBD1; DNA: TGTGCCAGTAGTATGATCCGGGACAGGGACCGGCCCCAGCATTTT; CDR3: CASSMIRDRDRPQHF
J: TRBJ1-2; V: TRBV7-2; size: NA; D: NA; DNA: TGTGCCAGCAGCTTAATGGGTCAGGGTGGCTATGGCTACACCTTC; CDR3: CASSLMGQGGYGYTF
J: TRBJ2-2; V: TRBV19; size: NA; D: TRBD2; DNA: TGTGCCAGTAGTATTAGAAGGGGAGGGCCGAGATTGTACACCGGGGAGCTGTTTTTT; CDR3: CASSIRRGGPRLYTGELFF
J: TRBJ2-1; V: TRBV27; size: NA; D: TRBD2; DNA: TGTGCCAGCGGTGGGACTAGCGGGACCCATGTCTTC; CDR3: CASGGTSGTHVF
J: TRBJ2-7; V: TRBV6-4; size: NA; D: NA; DNA: TGTGCCAGCAGTCCCGACAGAGGAGGGGAGGAGTACGAGCAGTACTTC; CDR3: CASSPDRGGEEYEQYF
J: TRBJ2-3; V: TRBV5-1; size: NA; D: TRBD1; DNA: TGCGCCAGCAGCTGGACTCCGGGACAGAGCACAGATACGCAGTATTTT; CDR3: CASSWTPGQSTDTQYF
J: TRBJ2-1; V: TRBV7-9; size: NA; D: TRBD1; DNA: TGTGCCAGCAGCTTATGGCAGGGGGCGAAGGATGAGCAGTTCTTC; CDR3: CASSLWQGAKDEQFF
J: TRBJ2-3; V: TRBV11-3; size: NA; D: NA; DNA: TGTGCCAGCAGCTTAGCCTCGACAGATACGCAGTATTTT; CDR3: CASSLASTDTQYF
J: TRBJ2-7; V: TRBV27; size: NA; D: TRBD2; DNA: TGTGCCAGCAGTCCAGGACTAGCGGGATCAAACTACGAGCAGTACTTC; CDR3: CASSPGLAGSNYEQYF
J: TRBJ1-4; V: TRBV6-1; size: NA; D: TRBD1; DNA: TGTGCCAGCAGTGTGGACAGGGACGAAAAACTGTTTTTT; CDR3: CASSVDRDEKLFF
J: TRBJ2-1; V: TRBV5-1; size: NA; D: TRBD2; DNA: TGCGCCAGCAGCACTCTTAAGCGGGACTACAATGAGCAGTTCTTC; CDR3: CASSTLKRDYNEQFF
J: TRBJ1-2; V: TRBV10-3; size: NA; D: TRBD1; DNA: TGTGCCATCAGAGGACAGGGGAAATTAACTAGTGGCTACACCTTC; CDR3: CAIRGQGKLTSGYTF
J: TRBJ1-4; V: TRBV25-1; size: NA; D: NA; DNA: TGTGCCAGCAGCGACCCGCCAGGGAAAGGCACTAATGAAAAACTGTTTTTT; CDR3: CASSDPPGKGTNEKLFF
J: TRBJ1-3; V: TRBV28; size: NA; D: NA; DNA: TGTGCCAGCAGGGATGAAACGGGTGGAAACACCATATATTTT; CDR3: CASRDETGGNTIYF
J: TRBJ1-2; V: TRBV5-1; size: NA; D: TRBD1; DNA: TGCGCCAGCAGCTTGTGGCCCCCGGGACAGACTAACTATGGCTACACCTTC; CDR3: CASSLWPPGQTNYGYTF
J: TRBJ1-1; V: TRBV28; size: NA; D: TRBD1; DNA: TGTGCCAGCAGAGGAGGGGGCCTGAACACTGAAGCTTTCTTT; CDR3: CASRGGGLNTEAFF
J: TRBJ2-1; V: TRBV4-2; size: few; D: TRBD2; DNA: TGTGCCAGCAGCCGGGTCGCGAGAGCGGGATTCTCCTACAATGAGCAGTTCTTC; CDR3: CASSRVARAGFSYNEQFF
J: TRBJ2-2; V: TRBV2; size: NA; D: TRBD1; DNA: TGTGCCAGCAGTGGGACAGGAAATTCCGGGGAGCTGTTTTTT; CDR3: CASSGTGNSGELFF
J: TRBJ2-7; V: TRBV28; size: NA; D: NA; DNA: TGTGCCAGCAGTTTATGGGCCGAGCGGATCTCCTACGAGCAGTACTTC; CDR3: CASSLWAERISYEQYF
J: TRBJ2-5; V: TRBV2; size: NA; D: TRBD1; DNA: TGTGCCAGCAGTTCAGGGGGAGAGACCCAGTACTTC; CDR3: CASSSGGETQYF
J: TRBJ2-7; V: TRBV28; size: NA; D: NA; DNA: TGTGCCAGCAACAAACCCGGGACTGCCAGCTACGAGCAGTACTTC; CDR3: CASNKPGTASYEQYF
J: TRBJ2-7; V: TRBV15; size: few; D: TRBD2; DNA: TGTGCCACCAGCCCCGCGGGGCGGGAGAAGACCTACGAGCAGTACTTC; CDR3: CATSPAGREKTYEQYF
J: TRBJ1-4; V: TRBV19; size: NA; D: TRBD1; DNA: TGTGCCAGTACCATAAGGGGGCCTAATGAAAAACTGTTTTTT; CDR3: CASTIRGPNEKLFF
J: TRBJ2-6; V: TRBV27; size: few; D: NA; DNA: TGTGCCAGCAGTCTCCTTACAGGGTTGGCCCGGGGCTCTGGGGCCAACGTCCTGACTTTC; CDR3: CASSLLTGLARGSGANVLTF
J: TRBJ2-7; V: TRBV6-6; size: NA; D: TRBD1; DNA: TGTGCCAGCAGTATGGACAGGGAAAACTACGAGCAGTACTTC; CDR3: CASSMDRENYEQYF
J: TRBJ1-2; V: TRBV5-4; size: few; D: TRBD1; DNA: TGTGCCAGCAGCCCTCGGGACAGGGGGTATGACTATGGCTACACCTTC; CDR3: CASSPRDRGYDYGYTF
J: TRBJ2-7; V: TRBV18; size: few; D: NA; DNA: TGTGCCACCGGACTCACGGCCTACGAGCAGTACTTC; CDR3: CATGLTAYEQYF
J: TRBJ2-1; V: TRBV5-4; size: NA; D: TRBD1; DNA: TGTGCCAGCAGCTCGACAGGGGGGGTCGATGAGCAGTTCTTC; CDR3: CASSSTGGVDEQFF
J: TRBJ2-1; V: TRBV6-5; size: NA; D: TRBD2; DNA: TGTGCCAGCAGCCGCACGGGGGGGGTGAAGTTCTTC; CDR3: CASSRTGGVKFF
J: TRBJ2-7; V: TRBV4-3; size: NA; D: NA; DNA: TGCGCCAGCAGCCAAGACTCTAGCCACTACGAGCAGTACTTC; CDR3: CASSQDSSHYEQYF
J: TRBJ1-4; V: TRBV5-1; size: NA; D: TRBD1; DNA: TGCGCCAGCAGCCCTCGAACCGGGACAGGGGTGAAACTGTTTTTT; CDR3: CASSPRTGTGVKLFF
J: TRBJ1-5; V: TRBV28; size: NA; D: NA; DNA: TGTGCCAGCAGCCACAATCAGCCCCAGCATTTT; CDR3: CASSHNQPQHF
J: TRBJ2-5; V: TRBV19; size: NA; D: TRBD2; DNA: TGTGCCAGTAGTATAGGCGGGAGTGGGGAGACCCAGTACTTC; CDR3: CASSIGGSGETQYF
J: TRBJ2-5; V: TRBV7-9; size: NA; D: TRBD1; DNA: TGTGCCAGCAGCCCGGGACAGACCCCGCAAGAGACCCAGTACTTC; CDR3: CASSPGQTPQETQYF
J: TRBJ1-4; V: TRBV19; size: NA; D: NA; DNA: TGTGCCAGTACCGAGCTGGGAGTTGGCGGTGAAAAACTGTTTTTT; CDR3: CASTELGVGGEKLFF
J: TRBJ2-2; V: TRBV5-4; size: NA; D: TRBD1; DNA: TGTGCCAGCAGGGGACAGCCTAACACCGGGGAGCTGTTTTTT; CDR3: CASRGQPNTGELFF
J: TRBJ2-1; V: TRBV18; size: NA; D: TRBD1; DNA: TGTGCCAGCTCACTCGACAGGGCTGATTACAATGAGCAGTTCTTC; CDR3: CASSLDRADYNEQFF
J: TRBJ1-4; V: TRBV5-1; size: NA; D: TRBD1; DNA: TGCGCCAGCAGCCGATCCCTAGATGGACAGGCCCCCTCGGGAAAACTGTTTTTT; CDR3: CASSRSLDGQAPSGKLFF
J: TRBJ2-7; V: TRBV29-1; size: NA; D: NA; DNA: TGCAGCGTTGGACAGGTCGCCTACGAGCAGTACTTC; CDR3: CSVGQVAYEQYF
J: TRBJ1-2; V: TRBV5-5; size: NA; D: NA; DNA: TGTGCCAGCAGCCCGACCTACAGAGTAAACTATGGCTACACCTTC; CDR3: CASSPTYRVNYGYTF
J: TRBJ2-7; V: TRBV11-2; size: NA; D: NA; DNA: TGTGCCAGCAGCTTAGTTCTTCAGAAACGCGAGCAGTACTTC; CDR3: CASSLVLQKREQYF
J: TRBJ2-1; V: TRBV7-9; size: NA; D: NA; DNA: TGTGCCAGCAGCTCCCCAGGAACAAGTGATGAGCAGTTCTTC; CDR3: CASSSPGTSDEQFF
J: TRBJ2-7; V: TRBV10-2; size: NA; D: NA; DNA: TGCGCCAGCAGGGACTACGGCGAGCAGTACTTC; CDR3: CASRDYGEQYF
J: TRBJ2-7; V: TRBV6-6; size: NA; D: TRBD2; DNA: TGTGCCAGCAGTTACTCCGGGACGGGGGAGGGCTACGAGCAGTACTTC; CDR3: CASSYSGTGEGYEQYF
J: TRBJ2-5; V: TRBV25-1; size: NA; D: NA; DNA: TGTGCCAGCAGTGTACGGTACGGGGGAGAGACCCAGTACTTC; CDR3: CASSVRYGGETQYF
J: TRBJ2-1; V: TRBV6-5; size: NA; D: NA; DNA: TGTGCCAGCAGTTACCGGAGCTCCTACAATGAGCAGTTCTTC; CDR3: CASSYRSSYNEQFF
J: TRBJ2-7; V: TRBV11-2; size: NA; D: NA; DNA: TGTGCCAGCAGCTTAGTGCCCAACTCCTACGAGCAGTACTTC; CDR3: CASSLVPNSYEQYF
J: TRBJ1-2; V: TRBV5-1; size: NA; D: TRBD1; DNA: TGCGCCAGCACCCTCACAGGGGCAACTTATGGCTACACCTTC; CDR3: CASTLTGATYGYTF
J: TRBJ2-2; V: TRBV7-2; size: once; D: NA; DNA: TGTGCCAGCAGCAGCGACAGGCTTAACACCGGGGAGCTGTTTTTT; CDR3: CASSSDRLNTGELFF
J: TRBJ1-2; V: TRBV10-1; size: NA; D: NA; DNA: TGCGCCAGCAGTGAGAATTTGGGGGGATCTGGCTACACCTTC; CDR3: CASSENLGGSGYTF
J: TRBJ2-2; V: TRBV5-1; size: NA; D: NA; DNA: TGCGCCAGCAGCTTGACAGGGATCGAGACCGGGGAGCTGTTTTTT; CDR3: CASSLTGIETGELFF
J: TRBJ2-3; V: TRBV2; size: NA; D: NA; DNA: TGTGCCAGCAGTCCCCGAGATACGCAGTATTTT; CDR3: CASSPRDTQYF
J: TRBJ2-1; V: TRBV28; size: once; D: NA; DNA: TGTGCCAGCAGTCAACCTCTGGAAGGGGGCTACAATGAGCAGTTCTTC; CDR3: CASSQPLEGGYNEQFF